Below, one T cell receptor (delta chain) is given with its context. Its antigen is not known. With only one base between it and a far larger clone, this is likely a read error. At the DNA level, this CDR3 is encoded by other sequences in the same sample as well. V shed 0 bases and J shed 0 bases, with 20 bases lying between them. CDR3 length: 19 residues. Germline V gives CDR1 TSWWSYY, CDR2 QGS. The data were obtained in a study of γδ T cells in repeated Plasmodium falciparum infection. The overall study: Malian repertoires were sampled cross-sectionally without transmission and longitudinally through febrile malaria.

The study, taken as a whole, reports: Vdelta2-negative gammadelta repertoires appeared less diverse and less shared in Malian than Australian children.

TCRdb re-called the multiplex PCR reads using CATT. Here the sample spans about 48,000 delta-chain clones, less than 2% being singletons. Flow sorting of PBMC yielded separate Vgamma9/Vdelta2+ and Vdelta2-negative gammadelta T cell populations for bulk repertoire analysis. J is TRDJ1 and V is TRDV1; D remains unclear. TCRdb offers no J gene call, so here the DNA was matched to germline to obtain one. The sequence was obtained from a pool of human donors (malaria-infected and uninfected, not separated). Material for sequencing was gamma-delta T cells from blood. The CDR3 coding sequence is TGTGCTCTTGGGGAACTGGTGACACGCACCCCGACGTACACCGATAAACTCATCTTT. It encodes CALGELVTRTPTYTDKLIF.